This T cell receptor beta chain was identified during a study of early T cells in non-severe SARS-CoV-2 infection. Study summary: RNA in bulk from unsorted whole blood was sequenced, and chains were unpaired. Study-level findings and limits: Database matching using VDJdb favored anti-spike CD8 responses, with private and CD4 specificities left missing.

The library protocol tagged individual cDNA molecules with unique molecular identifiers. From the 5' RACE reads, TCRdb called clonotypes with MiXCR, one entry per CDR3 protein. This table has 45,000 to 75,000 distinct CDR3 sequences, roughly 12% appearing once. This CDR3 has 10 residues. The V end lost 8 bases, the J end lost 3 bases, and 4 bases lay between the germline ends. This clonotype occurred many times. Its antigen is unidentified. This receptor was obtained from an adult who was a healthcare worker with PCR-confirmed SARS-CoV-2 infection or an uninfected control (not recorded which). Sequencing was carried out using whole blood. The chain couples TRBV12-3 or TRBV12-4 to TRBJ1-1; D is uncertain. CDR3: CASGDTEAFF. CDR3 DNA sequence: TGTGCCAGCGGTGACACTGAAGCTTTCTTT.